The text below deals with one T cell receptor beta chain. There is no known antigen for this receptor. Base qualities are not at hand, and no much larger clone is one base apart. The sample is drawn from a study of cytomegalovirus exposure and HLA in healthy donors (dated by TCRdb to between 2016 and 2019). As for the study more broadly: An earlier analysis of several hundred of the donors reported approximately 270 Gb of sequence data and 100 million to 140 million unique TCR beta sequences from 150 million to 200 million T cells. Approximately 300 gigabases of sequencing data and around 88 million unique TCR sequences made up an early release that covered 500 to 650 HLA-typed donors. The genetic ancestry cluster associated with self-reported Caucasian donors included over 65% of the roughly 400 genotyped donors. The study was designed to test whether signatures of past pathogen exposure could be identified by cataloging public T cell receptors. The study used immunosequencing to profile the T cell repertoires of approximately 650 subjects and linked those repertoires to cytomegalovirus serostatus. A separate validation cohort of roughly 120 different subjects was used in addition to the approximately 700-subject first cohort. To predict cytomegalovirus infection status, the study brought together high-throughput TCR immunosequencing, statistical association of individual TCRs with disease status, and machine learning. A later analysis re-analyzed previously published TCR beta repertoires from 650 to 800 donors and added high-resolution HLA genotyping to study TCR occurrence patterns. Rather than drawing on any new phenotypic data, the later analysis identified candidate immune exposures from TCR beta sequences and the way those sequences occurred across donors. An earlier analysis of some 600 of the donors applied high-throughput TCR beta sequencing to assess whether each TCR beta V gene segment acted as functional or pseudogenic. Donor age, sex, ethnicity and CMV serostatus were collected together with the repertoire data. In a later genetic analysis, genome-wide SNP genotypes for about 55% of the 666 donors were used, and that subset was treated as a discovery cohort. All discovery cohort repertoires had been generated using a single sequencing platform. HLA typing covered class I and class II loci at four-digit resolution. The number of typed donors differed by locus: roughly 629-640 for A, B, C, DRB1 and DQB1; 500 to 550 for DQA1; about 600 for DPA1; and about 450 for DPB1. Roughly five DR-DQ haplotypes were handled as single units for association and clustering, since linkage in the cohort was strong. Among 350 to 400 genotyped donors of the cohort, an average of around 240,000 unique TCR beta nucleotide sequences were sequenced per donor, around 20% of them non-productive. Study-level results and caveats: The authors suggested that the approach could potentially be generalized to other disease states and immunological phenotypes. According to a later analysis, parvovirus B19, influenza, CMV and Epstein-Barr virus appeared linked to several top co-occurrence clusters. Some IMGT-functional V segments, including TRBV6-2 and TRBV6-3, could not be distinguished by the 87-base-pair reads and were therefore excluded. Most TCR sequences were seen in very few donors, while some public TCRs were found in many individuals. The classifier was reported to diagnose cytomegalovirus status with high specificity and sensitivity in both the original cohort and the validation cohort. Because HLA typing was unavailable for some donors at each locus, only the typed subset was used in association tests. In a later analysis, HLA-associated TCR beta chains were found to be more clonally expanded and to have lower generation probabilities than equally common non-associated chains. Immune exposure information for the cohort was limited to CMV serostatus. A few of the identified cytomegalovirus-associated TCR beta chains were confirmed in vitro to be specific for cytomegalovirus antigens. Most CMV-associated TCR beta chains appeared to be HLA-restricted in a later analysis, and the HLA associations seemed to be driven largely by CMV exposure. Correlated functional status among segregating V segments might reflect linkage disequilibrium, but an unknown experimental factor could not be ruled out. Presence/absence analyses assumed roughly uniform sequencing depth across donors, an assumption that may not hold. A further reported finding was that TCR beta sequences accurately predicted the HLA-A and HLA-B alleles for most subjects in the first cohort. In the study, approximately 160 TCR beta chains were listed as associated with cytomegalovirus. A group of highly shared sequence variants was considered likely to be a technical artifact of the sequencing pipeline. In this cohort, only TCR beta chains were sequenced, and detectable features were limited by the absence of alpha or paired-chain data. Strong co-occurrence of HLA alleles, especially DR and DQ, made assigning TCR associations to individual alleles difficult. According to a later analysis, TCR association rates differed among HLA loci, with DRB1 alleles showing the most associated TCRs and HLA-C alleles showing the fewest. In a later analysis, 16,951 TCR beta sequences were associated with specific HLA alleles at a false discovery rate of 0.05. In a later genetic analysis, a missense DCLRE1C variant was associated with V-gene and J-gene trimming of TCR beta chains, and the association was replicated in an independent cohort. The earlier analysis of some 560 of the donors excluded approximately 17 rarely observed V segments, including chromosome 9 orphons, because counts were too low. A later genetic analysis reported fewer N-insertions in productive TCRs among donors in an Asian-associated ancestry cluster than the approximately 700-donor mean. In an earlier analysis of approximately 590 of the donors, most TCR beta V segments were observed in productive rearrangements about 87% or about 30% of the time, broadly matching IMGT annotations.

Looking up the germline V gene yields CDR1 MNHNS and CDR2 SASEGT. The junction carries 15 bases between V and J, which are trimmed by 4 bases and 2 bases respectively. The CDR3 runs 15 residues from the cysteine to the phenylalanine. Here the CDR3 DNA is all that survives: 45 bases in frame from base 1. Library creation used the immunoSEQ multiplex PCR assay. The multiplex PCR relied on a mix of 60 forward primers for TCR Vbeta segments and 13 reverse primers for TCR Jbeta segments. A multiplex PCR assay on genomic DNA amplified the CDR3 region of rearranged TCR beta genes. The Illumina HiSeq System was used to sequence the amplified TCR beta libraries as 87-base-pair reads. In the authors' own workflow: In a later analysis, around 80 million unique TCR beta chains were counted across the approximately 620 repertoires, and some 10 million of these chains were shared by at least two donors. To remove PCR and sequencing errors, raw reads were error-corrected and collapsed into unique sequences using a nearest-neighbor algorithm that merged closely related sequences. Alignment of CDR3 sequences to IMGT reference sequences was used to assign V, D and J gene segments. For a sequence to be retained, at least a six-nucleotide match to both a V gene segment and a J gene segment was required. Rearrangements were classified as productive when the CDR3 lacked stop codons and remained in frame with V and J, and all other rearrangements were classified as non-productive. CDR3 was defined according to IMGT convention as the region running from the second conserved V-encoded cysteine to the conserved J-encoded phenylalanine. In an earlier analysis of around 600 of the donors, sequences lacking an unambiguous match to a single V gene segment were excluded. An earlier analysis of 450 to 650 of the donors called V segments functional above 56.7% productive rearrangements and segregating when the between-donor standard deviation exceeded 5%. A statistical classification framework was developed to diagnose cytomegalovirus status using the catalog of TCR beta chain sequences. In a later analysis, TCR nucleotide sequences were compared against IMGT/GENE-DB human TR gene sequences so that V and J genes could be assigned. Using the TCRdist pipeline, a later analysis assigned CDR3 sequences along with most-parsimonious VDJ recombination scenarios. A later analysis defined each TCR beta chain by its CDR3 amino acid sequence plus V-gene family, and excluded reads lacking a unique V-gene family. To address suspected cross-contamination and a sequencing artifact, a later analysis removed around 590 highly shared, low-generation-probability nucleotide sequences. In a later analysis, a clonal expansion index was calculated for each public chain from normalized within-repertoire ranks of inferred template counts. Generation probabilities in a later analysis came from a VDJ recombination model fitted to out-of-frame rearrangements, and those results were checked against IGoR. In a later analysis, hypergeometric tests were used to score TCR-TCR, TCR-HLA and TCR-CMV co-occurrence, with a repertoire-size bias correction applied to TCR pairs. A later analysis estimated false discovery rates by permuting HLA or CMV assignments 20 times. A later analysis grouped co-occurring TCRs with DBSCAN, adding TCRdist sequence similarity when clustering within HLA-allele-positive subsets. For co-occurrence clustering, repertoires with fewer than 30,000 or more than 120,000 public chains were excluded, along with four or five repertoires with anomalous nucleotide sharing. TCRdb retrieved this table from immuneACCESS and kept in-frame rearrangements only. Not all clones are present; in checked studies, unresolved V genes account for under half, and no reason is known for the remainder. V, J and clone size were drawn from that table, and D and trimming were deduced from the DNA. For this sample the table gives 75,000 to 80,000 clones, of which around three quarters were detected only once. The top ten constitute approximately 1% of the sample.

The cohort was made up of several hundred healthy bone marrow donors. All cohort members were sampled while nominally healthy, although unrecorded immune exposures were likely present. The donor tested CMV seronegative, placing the donor among the 352 seronegative members of the cohort. A peripheral blood sample was provided by each donor, and peripheral blood mononuclear cells were used for TCR beta sequencing. Genomic DNA was extracted from the blood cell samples with the Qiagen DNeasy Blood Extraction Kit. This TCR derives from a male donor in good health and CMV-seronegative. Input material: PBMCs. The receptor chain draws on TRBV6-1 and TRBJ2-7; the best D guess is TRBD2, with 7 bases matching. In nucleotides, the sequence is TGTGCCAGCAGTGTTAGGCAGGGGACTACCTACGAGCAGTACTTC. Translation gives CASSVRQGTTYEQYF.